This T cell receptor beta chain was recorded in a study of blood T cell repertoires in COVID-19. Study-level information: Spain, Italy and the United States supplied samples that represented acute and convalescent COVID-19.

Trimming took off 4 bases at V and 0 bases at J, with 6 bases between the two ends. Germline V gene lookup returns CDR1 MNHEY and CDR2 SVGAGI. CDR3 size: 13 residues. In the authors' methods: The assay estimated nucleated cells by amplifying reference gene primers. Repertoires were generated with immunoSEQ multiplex PCR, while TCRdb's copy carries only in-frame clones and drops some. Clone size and the V and J calls come from that table; the DNA yielded D and trimming. Counted here are approximately 210,000 clones, around 87% occurring once; the ten biggest clones make up 7% to 9%. Participants were aged roughly 18 to 100 years from approximately 24 US areas. In assigning cohorts, the study relied on participant-reported clinical history.

The specimen sequenced was PBMCs or T cells enriched from blood (not recorded which). The chain links TRBV6-5 to TRBJ1-1; D remains unclear. The clonotype originates from a man younger than 40 in a cohort exposed to, infected with or recovered from COVID-19 (not recorded which). The CDR3 DNA sequence: TGTGCCAGCAGTTTCGAGTTGAACACTGAAGCTTTCTTT. Amino acid sequence: CASSFELNTEAFF.